A selection of T cell receptor beta chains follows, all from one sample in a study of molecular identifiers for immune sequencing clone quantification. TCRdb recomputed calls from the PCR reads with MiXCR, one row per CDR3 protein. The sample carries about 86,000 distinct CDR3 sequences, roughly 25% recorded once. Source material: naive CD8+ T cells from blood, with Jurkat cell RNA spiked in. The receptors stem from a human donor in good health. Some libraries in this study had Jurkat cell RNA spiked in. Each CDR3 is given with its conserved first and last residue. The D gene is left open where the match is weak. Clone size is stated in some rows and not others, as once, few, many or a class when expanded.

v_call	j_call	d_call	clone_size	cdr3_nt	cdr3_aa
TRBV10-2	TRBJ1-1	NA	many	TGCGCCAGCAGTATTAAAGGCACTGAAGCTTTCTTT	CASSIKGTEAFF
TRBV28	TRBJ2-2	NA	NA	TGTGCCAGCAGTTTACAGGGTTGGACCGGGGAGCTGTTTTTT	CASSLQGWTGELFF
TRBV10-2	TRBJ2-1	TRBD1	NA	TGCGCCAGCGGGCCGGGACAGACCTACAATGAGCAGTTCTTC	CASGPGQTYNEQFF
TRBV7-9	TRBJ2-7	NA	NA	TGTGCCAGCAGCAGCGAGGGGGTTCGCGAGCAGTACTTC	CASSSEGVREQYF
TRBV18	TRBJ2-1	NA	many	TGTGCCAGCTCACCAATAGAACTAGCAGGTTACAATGAGCAGTTCTTC	CASSPIELAGYNEQFF
TRBV28	TRBJ2-5	NA	many	TGTGCCAGCAGTTTATCCTGGGATCCCCAAGAGACCCAGTACTTC	CASSLSWDPQETQYF
TRBV5-1	TRBJ2-4	NA	many	TGCGCCAGCAGCTTGGAAGCCGTAGCGGTTCAGGCAGACATTCAGTACTTC	CASSLEAVAVQADIQYF
TRBV7-9	TRBJ1-6	NA	NA	TGTGCCAGCAGCTTAATCGGGGGGGAAAATTCACCCCTCCACTTT	CASSLIGGENSPLHF
TRBV7-9	TRBJ1-2	NA	NA	TGTGCCAGCAGCTTACTGGCGGGGGCCGACTATGGCTACACCTTC	CASSLLAGADYGYTF
TRBV9	TRBJ2-6	NA	few	TGTGCCAGCAGACTTGACAGGTCCTTATTTAAAGGGGCCAACGTCCTGACTTTC	CASRLDRSLFKGANVLTF
TRBV14	TRBJ2-6	NA	NA	TGTGCCAGCAGCCAAGCTCCGCTCTCTGGGGTCAACGTCCTGACTTTC	CASSQAPLSGVNVLTF
TRBV20-1	TRBJ1-1	NA	NA	TGCAGTGCTAGATTGGGCGGGAGTACTGAAGCTTTCTTT	CSARLGGSTEAFF
TRBV13	TRBJ2-7	TRBD1	many	TGTGCCAGCAGCCCCGGAGGACAGGGGGGTTACGAGCAGTACTTC	CASSPGGQGGYEQYF
TRBV19	TRBJ1-1	NA	few	TGTGCCAGTAGTATAGCCTCAAGGGGGGTGACTGAAGCTTTCTTT	CASSIASRGVTEAFF
TRBV6-5	TRBJ2-7	NA	many	TGTGCCAGCAGTTACTCGATGGCTTACGAGCAGTACTTC	CASSYSMAYEQYF
TRBV5-5	TRBJ2-7	TRBD2	NA	TGTGCCAGCAGCGTTGTGGGCGGGGGCTCCTACGAGCAGTACTTC	CASSVVGGGSYEQYF
TRBV10-3	TRBJ1-3	NA	many	TGTGCCATCAGGAAGCCGGGACAAGGAAACACCATATATTTT	CAIRKPGQGNTIYF
TRBV6-2/TRBV6-3	TRBJ1-1	NA	many	TGTGCCAGCAGTTACGGCAGTAGGTACACTGAAGCTTTCTTT	CASSYGSRYTEAFF
TRBV5-5	TRBJ2-7	NA	many	TGTGCCAGCAGCTTGGCCCAACTGCGCCCCTACGAGCAGTACTTC	CASSLAQLRPYEQYF
TRBV30	TRBJ2-4	NA	many	TGTGCCTTTGAACCCCTTACCTTGACCAAAAACATTCAGTACTTC	CAFEPLTLTKNIQYF
TRBV11-2	TRBJ2-3	TRBD2	many	TGTGCCAGCAGCTTATGGACTAGCGTAACTAGCACAGATACGCAGTATTTT	CASSLWTSVTSTDTQYF
TRBV28	TRBJ2-7	TRBD1	few	TGTGCCAGCAACCCCCGAGCCGGGACAGGCAACTACGAGCAGTACTTC	CASNPRAGTGNYEQYF
TRBV4-2	TRBJ1-2	NA	NA	TGTGCCAGCAGCCCAGTCCCGGGGGGCTCGAGTTATGGCTACACCTTC	CASSPVPGGSSYGYTF
TRBV2	TRBJ2-1	NA	NA	TGTGCCAGCAGAACGGGGGACGAGAGCTCCTACAATGAGCAGTTCTTC	CASRTGDESSYNEQFF
TRBV2	TRBJ2-3	TRBD2	many	TGTGCCAGCAACGGAGGACTAGCGGGCTACACAGATACGCAGTATTTT	CASNGGLAGYTDTQYF
TRBV19	TRBJ2-7	NA	NA	TGTGCCAGTAGTCCAAGTAGAGCCTACGAGCAGTACTTC	CASSPSRAYEQYF
TRBV4-2	TRBJ2-5	TRBD1	NA	TGTGCCAGCAAACCACTCGGGACAGGGGGGCAGCCCCAAGAGCCCCAGTACTTC	CASKPLGTGGQPQEPQYF
TRBV30	TRBJ1-1	NA	NA	TGTGCCTGGAGGGAGGGACGGAACACTGAAGCTTTCTTT	CAWREGRNTEAFF
TRBV5-1	TRBJ2-7	TRBD1	few	TGCGCCAGCAGCTTGATGGGACAGATCACAAACGAGCAGTACTTC	CASSLMGQITNEQYF
TRBV6-6	TRBJ1-4	TRBD1	many	TGTGCCAGCATCGCCGGGACAGCGGGTGAAAAACTGTTTTTT	CASIAGTAGEKLFF
TRBV12-5	TRBJ2-1	NA	NA	TGTGCTAGTGGCCAACCTGGCCGGGGCTCTGGCGATGAGCAGTTCTTC	CASGQPGRGSGDEQFF
TRBV24-1	TRBJ2-1	TRBD2	few	TGTGCCACCAGTGGTTATCCTAGCGGGAGGAATGAGCAGTTCTTC	CATSGYPSGRNEQFF
TRBV4-3	TRBJ1-1	NA	few	TGCGCCAGCAGCCAAGGGGTAATTACTGAAGCTTTCTTT	CASSQGVITEAFF
TRBV12-3/TRBV12-4	TRBJ1-1	TRBD1	many	TGTGCCAGCAGCTGGGAGGGACAGGGAGAGGCTGAAGCTTTCTTT	CASSWEGQGEAEAFF
TRBV4-3	TRBJ1-1	NA	many	TGCGCCAGCAGCCAAGATACCGTGAACACTGAAGCTTTCTTT	CASSQDTVNTEAFF
TRBV12-3/TRBV12-4	TRBJ2-3	NA	many	TGTGCCAGCAGTTGGGGGAACACAGATACGCAGTATTTT	CASSWGNTDTQYF
TRBV27	TRBJ2-1	NA	NA	TGTGCCAGCAGACATATAGGCAATGAGCAGTTCTTC	CASRHIGNEQFF
TRBV4-2	TRBJ2-7	TRBD2	few	TGTGCCAGCAGTCCAATAGCGGGAGCGGCCAACGAGCAGTACTTC	CASSPIAGAANEQYF
TRBV19	TRBJ1-1	NA	few	TGTGCCAGTAGTATCTTCACAGAAGCTTTCTTT	CASSIFTEAFF
TRBV4-1	TRBJ1-1	NA	NA	TGCGCCAGCAGCCAAGATGGGTGGACCAGATATGAAACTGCTGAAGCTTTCTTT	CASSQDGWTRYETAEAFF
TRBV25-1	TRBJ2-7	NA	many	TGTGCCAGCAGTGCCTTCAAGGAGCAGTACTTC	CASSAFKEQYF
TRBV7-9	TRBJ1-1	TRBD1	many	TGTGCCAGCAGCCAGCCGACAGGGAGGACTGAAGCTTTCTTT	CASSQPTGRTEAFF
TRBV11-2	TRBJ2-5	TRBD2	few	TGTGCCAGCAGCCAATCCCACCCGGGACTAGCGGGAGAGACCCAGTACTTC	CASSQSHPGLAGETQYF
TRBV20-1	TRBJ2-1	NA	few	TGCAGTGCAATCGCGGCTACCTACAATGAGCAGTTCTTC	CSAIAATYNEQFF
TRBV7-3	TRBJ2-2	TRBD2	NA	TGTGCCAGCAGCCACCCCCTAGCGGGAGACACCGGGGAGCTGTTTTTT	CASSHPLAGDTGELFF
TRBV4-1	TRBJ1-4	NA	NA	TGCGCCCGCAGCCGCCAAAAAGGGACGATGGAAAAACTGTTTTTT	CARSRQKGTMEKLFF
TRBV6-2/TRBV6-3	TRBJ2-7	TRBD2	NA	TGTGCCAGCAGTTATTCTGAAGCGGGAGGGCCTTACGAGCAGTACTTC	CASSYSEAGGPYEQYF
TRBV20-1	TRBJ2-4	NA	many	TGCAGTGCTAGTTTAGGCAACATTCAGTACTTC	CSASLGNIQYF
TRBV7-2	TRBJ2-7	NA	few	TGTGCCAGCAGCTCCTCGACTGGGTACGAGCAGTACTTC	CASSSSTGYEQYF
TRBV4-1	TRBJ1-1	NA	many	TGCGCCAGCAGCCAAGAAACCCCACAGGGATTCATGAACACTGAAGCTTTCTTT	CASSQETPQGFMNTEAFF
TRBV23-1	TRBJ1-2	NA	many	TGCGCCAGCAGTCAATCTCCTCTCGTTACCCGGCGGTCTGGCTACACCTTC	CASSQSPLVTRRSGYTF
TRBV7-2	TRBJ2-6	NA	many	TGTGCCAGCAGCTCGGCAGGGATTGGGGCCAACGTCCTGACTTTC	CASSSAGIGANVLTF
TRBV7-2	TRBJ2-3	NA	NA	TGTGCCAGCGGCTTATTACCTCCCCGGGGCCCGTACACAGATACGCAGTATTTT	CASGLLPPRGPYTDTQYF
TRBV13	TRBJ1-5	NA	many	TGTGCCAGCAGCTCTCCGGGGGTCGGGCAGCCCCAGCATTTT	CASSSPGVGQPQHF
TRBV6-2/TRBV6-3	TRBJ1-5	NA	NA	TGTGCCAGCAGTTACCAGATCAGGAGTATGTCAATGGACCAGCAATTT	CASSYQIRSMSMDQQF
TRBV9	TRBJ1-1	NA	NA	TGTGCCAGCAGCGTAGAGGGATTGAGGGAACCTGGCGCTGAAGCTTTCTTT	CASSVEGLREPGAEAFF
TRBV9	TRBJ2-1	NA	few	TGTGCCAGCAGCATCGACTACAATGAGCAGTTCTTC	CASSIDYNEQFF